A single sample is the source of the 18 T cell receptor beta chains below, sequenced in a study of T cells in Graves' hyperthyroidism and ophthalmopathy. Authors of the study amplified TCR beta CDR3 regions from RNA transcripts. An initial round of RT-PCR targeting the TCR CDR3 relied on the HTBI primer set. Each CDR3 protein gets one entry after TCRdb re-called the multiplex PCR reads with MiXCR. The sample includes fewer than 550,000 distinct CDR3 sequences, 15% to 17% of them seen just once. Sequencing was performed on blood. Receptors were obtained from a woman between 18 and 29 years old with Graves' hyperthyroidism.

For the CDR3, the DNA is TGCGCCAGCAGCCAAGCCCAAGGGGGGGTGTGCACCTTC. This codes for CASSQAQGGVCTF. The chain carries TRBV4-1 and TRBJ1-2; D is possibly TRBD1 (6 bases). This CDR3 spans 13 amino acids. V was pared by 1 base and J by 13 bases, with 16 bases between. Germline loops: CDR1 MGHRA, CDR2 YSYEKL.

This clonotype was detected ten times or more. CDR3 sequence (DNA): TGTGCCATTTCGGGCGGGGCGAGACCCTACGAGCAGTACTTC. Translated, it gives CAISGGARPYEQYF. This rearrangement joins TRBV28 to TRBJ2-7; possible D gene TRBD2, 6 bases. V was shortened by 10 bases and J by 2 bases, with 18 bases between the two germline ends. The CDR3 spans 14 residues. Germline values: CDR1 MDHEN, CDR2 SYDVKM.

In this sample, this clonotype turned up many times. The chain joins TRBV18 to TRBJ1-1; perhaps TRBD1 as D (5 bases). Trimming left V 3 bases short and J 1 base short, with 12 bases between. Germline V lookup: CDR1 KGHSH, CDR2 LQKENI. This CDR3 comprises 15 residues. CDR3 sequence (DNA): TGTGCCAGCTCACCGGCTAGGGGAGGGAACACTGAAGCTTTCTTT. Translation gives CASSPARGGNTEAFF.

The chain uses TRBV27 and TRBJ1-5; D ambiguous. V shed 6 bases and J shed 0 bases, with 21 bases lying between them. This CDR3 has 18 amino acids. The V gene's germline CDR1 is MNHEY and CDR2 SMNVEV (reference sequence). The CDR3 DNA is TGTGCCAGCAGGGCCAACGGTATATGGCAGAATAGCAATCAGCCCCAGCATTTT. As protein: CASRANGIWQNSNQPQHF.

This clonotype was seen only a few times. This chain connects TRBV6-1 to TRBJ2-7; 10 bases are shared with TRBD1. With V trimmed by 8 bases and J by 6 bases, 10 bases remained unmatched. The CDR3 runs 14 residues. Germline-derived CDR1 and CDR2 are MNHNS and SASEGT. In nucleotides, the CDR3 is TGTGCCAGCCGTCCGGGACAGGGGATGTTCGAGCAGTACTTC. It specifies CASRPGQGMFEQYF.

As to this clonotype: One end of the junction fails to match germline, which may point to a read error. This chain uses TRBV6-1 with TRBJ1-6; D perhaps matches TRBD1 (5 bases). Germline lookup yields CDR1 MNHNS and CDR2 SASEGT. This CDR3 is 13 amino acids long. The CDR3 DNA is TGTACCAGCAGTGAAGGGGAGAATTCACCCCTCCACTTT. This sequence encodes CTSSEGENSPLHF.

The rearrangement links TRBV3-1 to TRBJ2-7, with D perhaps being TRBD1 or TRBD2 (5 bases each). Germline V gene lookup returns CDR1 LGHDT and CDR2 YNNKEL (reference sequence). With 3 bases removed from V and 0 bases from J, the gap between germline ends came to 21 bases. The CDR3 sequence is 18 residues long. CDR3 nucleotides: TGTGCCAGCAGCCACGAGACTTTTGACAGAGGGTTCTCCTACGAGCAGTACTTC. Translation: CASSHETFDRGFSYEQYF.

This chain links TRBV20-1 with TRBJ1-1; 10 bases agree with TRBD1. This CDR3 region has 14 residues. V was clipped by 0 bases and J by 6 bases; unmatched bases: 4. Germline V gene data show CDR1 as DFQATT and CDR2 as SNEGSKA (reference sequence). This chain's CDR3 is CSARDPGQGPEAFF. DNA for the CDR3: TGCAGTGCTAGAGATCCGGGACAGGGGCCTGAAGCTTTCTTT.

This clonotype was counted a few times. V gene TRBV11-2 combines with J gene TRBJ2-5, with 8 positions matching TRBD2. The length of the CDR3 is 18 residues. CDR1 is SGHAT and CDR2 is FQNNGV in the germline V gene. V lost 1 base, J lost 2 bases, and 12 bases stayed unmatched. CDR3 DNA sequence: TGTGCCAGCAGCTTAGGTAAAAGCGGGGGTCGTTGGCAAGAGACCCAGTACTTC. It encodes CASSLGKSGGRWQETQYF.

Comment on this clonotype: Since a much larger clone is just one base distant, this may be a read error. The rearrangement uses TRBV29-1 and TRBJ1-1; no reliable D call. The CDR3 runs 12 residues. The germline CDR1 and CDR2 sequences are SQVTM and ANQGSEA. The CDR3 region is CGVHFSSTEAFF. CDR3 coding DNA: TGCGGCGTTCACTTCTCTTCCACTGAAGCTTTCTTT. Full variable domain (outside the CDR3, taken from reference TRBV29-1 and TRBJ1-1): SAVISQKPSRDICQRGTSLTIQCQVDSQVTMMFWYRQQPGQSLTLIATANQGSEATYESGFVIDKFPISRPNLTFSTLTVSNMSPEDSSIYLCGVHFSSTEAFFGQGTRLTVV.

The rearrangement joins TRBV7-6 to TRBJ1-1, with 7 positions matching TRBD1. Trimming took 4 bases from V and 6 from J; bases not matched to a gene: 20. CDR1 is SGHVS, CDR2 FNYEAQ, per germline. The CDR3 totals 18 residues. CDR3 loop: CASSSRAGLTGKKSEAFF. The CDR3 DNA is TGTGCCAGCAGCTCCCGAGCTGGATTGACAGGGAAGAAGTCTGAAGCTTTCTTT.

The V call is TRBV20-1, the J call TRBJ2-2; no clear D gene. This CDR3 spans 16 amino acids. Germline V CDR1 and CDR2: DFQATT, SNEGSKA (reference sequence). The V gene lost 1 base and the J gene lost 4 bases, with 16 bases spanning the gap. CDR3 in amino acids: CSARVGGSRSTGELFF. DNA for the CDR3: TGCAGTGCTAGAGTCGGCGGCTCGAGATCCACCGGGGAGCTGTTTTTT.

This chain uses TRBV7-9 with TRBJ2-3; a weak D match, TRBD1 (6 bases). CDR3 length equals 14 residues. Trimming took off 4 bases at V and 6 bases at J, with 14 bases between the two ends. CDR1 and CDR2 from the germline V gene are SEHNR and FQNEAQ (reference sequence). CDR3 sequence (DNA): TGTGCCAGCAGCTCCGCCCCTGGACAGGATACGCAGTATTTT. Translated: CASSSAPGQDTQYF.

J is TRBJ1-1 and V is TRBV7-6, with D possibly being TRBD1 (5 bases). This CDR3 is 16 amino acids long. Germline lookup yields CDR1 SGHVS and CDR2 FNYEAQ. V shed 6 bases and J shed 8 bases, with 25 bases lying between them. The CDR3 coding sequence is TGTGCCAGCAGTATAGAGCTTAACAGGAGGTATATGGAAGCTTTCTTT. It yields the protein CASSIELNRRYMEAFF.

In its sample, this clonotype was seen a few times. The chain couples TRBV20-1 to TRBJ1-2; D is unresolved. Trimming pared 6 bases from V and 2 bases from J, leaving 10 bases between. Germline V CDR1 and CDR2: DFQATT, SNEGSKA (reference sequence). There are 12 residues in the CDR3. CDR3 bases: TGCAGTGCGGGCTCTGACAACTATGGCTACACCTTC. Translating it yields CSAGSDNYGYTF.

Of note for this clonotype: A much larger clone lies one base from this, so it may be a read error. V gene TRBV12-3 or TRBV12-4 combines with J gene TRBJ1-5, with 7 bases aligning to TRBD1. The assigned J gene may be wrong: the sequence end matches TRBJ2-3 better. CDR3 length: 15 residues. CDR3 sequence reads: CASSKRTGSDQPQYF. Written as DNA, the CDR3 is TGTGCCAGCAGTAAACGGACAGGTTCGGATCAGCCCCAGTATTTT.

This clonotype was seen many times. V and J are TRBV15 and TRBJ2-1, with TRBD1 as a possible D gene (5 bases). CDR1 LNHNV and CDR2 YYDKDF come from the germline V gene (reference sequence). CDR3 length: 14 amino acids. V was shortened by 0 bases and J by 6 bases, with 9 bases between the two germline ends. The CDR3 reads CATSRDGAVNEQFF. In nucleotides, the CDR3 is TGTGCCACCAGCAGAGATGGGGCGGTCAATGAGCAGTTCTTC.

The chain is built from TRBV27 and TRBJ2-1; maybe TRBD1 (5 bases). The length of the CDR3 is 11 residues. V was trimmed by 6 bases and J by 12 bases, leaving 12 bases between them. Germline V lookup: CDR1 MNHEY, CDR2 SMNVEV (reference sequence). The CDR3 loop reads CASSQGAWQFF. The CDR3 DNA reads TGTGCCAGCAGCCAAGGGGCGTGGCAGTTCTTC.